This T cell receptor (beta chain) was identified in a study of control samples from healthy donors and cancer patients. The CDR3 totals 12 residues. Trimming cost V 3 bases and J 7 bases; bases outside gene matches: 4. Germline values: CDR1 DFQATT, CDR2 SNEGSKA (reference sequence). Sequenced by immunoSEQ multiplex PCR; TCRdb stores in-frame clones only, minus some. The table lists fewer than 150,000 clones, approximately 90% of them singletons. This chain joins TRBV20-1 and TRBJ1-2, with 8 bases aligning to TRBD1. The sequenced material came from blood. This clonotype was sampled from a young woman in good health. CDR3 sequence reads: CSASQGAVGYTF. CDR3 DNA: TGCAGTGCTAGTCAGGGGGCCGTTGGCTACACCTTC.